These T cell receptor beta chains were read from a single sample in a study of blood T cells in healthy people across ages. One entry per CDR3 protein, called by TCRdb with MiXCR from the 5' RACE reads. The table shows almost 300,000 distinct CDR3 sequences, with 25% to 30% occurring only once. Sequencing used blood. The receptors were sampled from a woman between 65 and 79 years old in good health. The CDR3 runs from the conserved cysteine through the conserved F or W. The order of the fields is CDR3 protein, V gene, J gene, clone size. Rows may omit the clone size; those that give it use once, few, many or a size class.

CDR3aa: CSARGHSNQPQHF
v_gene: TRBV20-1
j_gene: TRBJ1-5
abundance: few

CDR3aa: CASSSPNRTGGFWDSGANVLTF
v_gene: TRBV5-1
j_gene: TRBJ2-6
abundance: .

CDR3aa: CASSLVAGTNSPLHF
v_gene: TRBV7-2
j_gene: TRBJ1-6
abundance: few

CDR3aa: CASRDTGTTTINEQFF
v_gene: TRBV2
j_gene: TRBJ2-1
abundance: .

CDR3aa: CSARPGQKLASMSTDTQYF
v_gene: TRBV20-1
j_gene: TRBJ2-3
abundance: .

CDR3aa: CASSQKQGSYEQYF
v_gene: TRBV18
j_gene: TRBJ2-7
abundance: .

CDR3aa: CAISGGADGNGYTF
v_gene: TRBV10-3
j_gene: TRBJ1-2
abundance: few

CDR3aa: CASEAQGKKLFF
v_gene: TRBV28
j_gene: TRBJ1-4
abundance: few

CDR3aa: CASSLSGRAPTDTQYF
v_gene: TRBV27
j_gene: TRBJ2-3
abundance: few

CDR3aa: CASSLITLAGEAGELFF
v_gene: TRBV12-3/TRBV12-4
j_gene: TRBJ2-2
abundance: .

CDR3aa: CATSDPGTGVGGYTF
v_gene: TRBV24-1
j_gene: TRBJ1-2
abundance: many

CDR3aa: CASSSFGTSGYNEQFF
v_gene: TRBV5-6
j_gene: TRBJ2-1
abundance: few

CDR3aa: CAIDSSRGTDTQYF
v_gene: TRBV28
j_gene: TRBJ2-3
abundance: .

CDR3aa: CSARPGGSYGQYF
v_gene: TRBV20-1
j_gene: TRBJ2-7
abundance: few

CDR3aa: CASSKGDRVLSGGLFF
v_gene: TRBV6-2/TRBV6-3
j_gene: TRBJ2-2
abundance: .

CDR3aa: CASSSVGNHGYTF
v_gene: TRBV12-3/TRBV12-4
j_gene: TRBJ1-2
abundance: once

CDR3aa: CASSQDGNWPVFSGIRYNEQFF
v_gene: TRBV4-1
j_gene: TRBJ2-1
abundance: .

CDR3aa: CASSNKRVTDTQYF
v_gene: TRBV6-6
j_gene: TRBJ2-3
abundance: .

CDR3aa: CASSYPIIVVAGGSNTGELFF
v_gene: TRBV6-2/TRBV6-3
j_gene: TRBJ2-2
abundance: few

CDR3aa: CASSSLLSTGELFF
v_gene: TRBV5-1
j_gene: TRBJ2-2
abundance: few

CDR3aa: CASSGGLALGEQFF
v_gene: TRBV19
j_gene: TRBJ2-1
abundance: few

CDR3aa: CASSLEVEQYF
v_gene: TRBV7-9
j_gene: TRBJ2-7
abundance: few

CDR3aa: CSASGPQGRDTQYF
v_gene: TRBV20-1
j_gene: TRBJ2-3
abundance: .

CDR3aa: CASSLGVASGGYTF
v_gene: TRBV5-5
j_gene: TRBJ1-2
abundance: .

CDR3aa: CASSRAPNNEQFF
v_gene: TRBV12-3/TRBV12-4
j_gene: TRBJ2-1
abundance: few

CDR3aa: CASTRDRALLDGYTF
v_gene: TRBV28
j_gene: TRBJ1-2
abundance: .

CDR3aa: CASSQDAQREGRGNEQFF
v_gene: TRBV4-2
j_gene: TRBJ2-1
abundance: .

CDR3aa: CASSRDYLETQYF
v_gene: TRBV25-1
j_gene: TRBJ2-5
abundance: .

CDR3aa: CASSQRAYQSQHF
v_gene: TRBV7-2
j_gene: TRBJ1-5
abundance: .

CDR3aa: CSARHQGGGRFSEQFF
v_gene: TRBV20-1
j_gene: .
abundance: .

CDR3aa: CASSEEEGVRGYTF
v_gene: TRBV2
j_gene: TRBJ1-2
abundance: .

CDR3aa: CATSRARDRNNYGYTF
v_gene: TRBV15
j_gene: TRBJ1-2
abundance: .

CDR3aa: CSARDARRGAQETQYF
v_gene: TRBV20-1
j_gene: TRBJ2-5
abundance: once

CDR3aa: CASSYLSGSLNEQYF
v_gene: TRBV7-9
j_gene: TRBJ2-7
abundance: .

CDR3aa: CSAKGAQGEKLFF
v_gene: TRBV20-1
j_gene: TRBJ1-4
abundance: .

CDR3aa: CASSNDRYEQYF
v_gene: TRBV5-1
j_gene: TRBJ2-7
abundance: .

CDR3aa: CASSKTGAWGQPQHF
v_gene: TRBV6-2/TRBV6-3
j_gene: TRBJ1-5
abundance: few

CDR3aa: CSVAAPPKNEQYF
v_gene: TRBV29-1
j_gene: TRBJ2-7
abundance: few

CDR3aa: CTSSYRDRATEAFF
v_gene: TRBV6-6
j_gene: TRBJ1-1
abundance: .

CDR3aa: CASSSPQTSGYTGELFF
v_gene: TRBV7-3
j_gene: TRBJ2-2
abundance: few

CDR3aa: CSAREDYEQYF
v_gene: TRBV20-1
j_gene: TRBJ2-7
abundance: many

CDR3aa: CSARGFSPGNTMSEQYF
v_gene: TRBV20-1
j_gene: TRBJ2-7
abundance: .

CDR3aa: CASSGGVDRAPKAGELFF
v_gene: TRBV25-1
j_gene: TRBJ2-2
abundance: .

CDR3aa: CASSFRGQQSSYEQYF
v_gene: TRBV7-2
j_gene: .
abundance: .

CDR3aa: CASSLLAGTDEQYF
v_gene: TRBV5-1
j_gene: TRBJ2-7
abundance: few

CDR3aa: CASMVARLNTEAFF
v_gene: TRBV19
j_gene: TRBJ1-1
abundance: few

CDR3aa: CASSQATGSPYEQYF
v_gene: TRBV7-2
j_gene: TRBJ2-7
abundance: few

CDR3aa: CAAGWNIQYF
v_gene: TRBV21-1
j_gene: TRBJ2-4
abundance: many

CDR3aa: CASTLHRAANIQYF
v_gene: TRBV28
j_gene: TRBJ2-4
abundance: many

CDR3aa: CASSLALGLAGRGDEQFF
v_gene: TRBV7-8
j_gene: TRBJ2-1
abundance: .